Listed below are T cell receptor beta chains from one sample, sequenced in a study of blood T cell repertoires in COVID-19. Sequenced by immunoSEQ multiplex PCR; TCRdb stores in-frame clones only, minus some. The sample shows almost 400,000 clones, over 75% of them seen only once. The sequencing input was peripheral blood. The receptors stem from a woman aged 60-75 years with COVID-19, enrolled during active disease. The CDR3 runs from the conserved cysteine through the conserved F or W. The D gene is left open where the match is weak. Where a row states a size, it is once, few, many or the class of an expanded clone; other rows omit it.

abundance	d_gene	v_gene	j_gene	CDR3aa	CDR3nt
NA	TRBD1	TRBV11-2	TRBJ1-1	CASSLARPGGNTEAFF	TGTGCCAGCAGCTTAGCCCGGCCAGGGGGGAACACTGAAGCTTTCTTT
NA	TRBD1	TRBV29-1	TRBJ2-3	CSAAGQGPDTQYF	TGCAGCGCCGCGGGACAGGGACCAGATACGCAGTATTTT
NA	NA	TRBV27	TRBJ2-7	CASSLFGHEQYF	TGTGCCAGCAGTTTATTTGGCCACGAGCAGTACTTC
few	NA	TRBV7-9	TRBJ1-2	CASSLVGGYGYTF	TGTGCCAGCAGCTTAGTAGGGGGCTATGGCTACACCTTC
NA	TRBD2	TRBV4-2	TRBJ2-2	CASSQGGQLWATGELFF	TGTGCCAGCAGCCAGGGAGGGCAGTTGTGGGCCACCGGGGAGCTGTTTTTT
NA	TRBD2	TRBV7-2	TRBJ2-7	CASSKNSGLAGKSNEQYF	TGTGCCAGCAGCAAAAACTCGGGACTAGCGGGGAAATCCAACGAGCAGTACTTC
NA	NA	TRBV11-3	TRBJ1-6	CASSLKMGGGAPLHF	TGTGCCAGCAGCTTAAAAATGGGAGGGGGAGCACCCCTCCACTTT
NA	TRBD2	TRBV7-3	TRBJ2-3	CASSLAGGTDTQYF	TGTGCCAGCAGCCTAGCGGGGGGCACAGATACGCAGTATTTT
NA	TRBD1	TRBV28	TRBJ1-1	CASSFDRGAGTEAFF	TGTGCCAGCAGTTTCGACAGGGGCGCTGGCACTGAAGCTTTCTTT
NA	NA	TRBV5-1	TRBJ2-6	CASSLVAGANVLTF	TGCGCCAGCAGCTTGGTAGCAGGGGCCAACGTCCTGACTTTC
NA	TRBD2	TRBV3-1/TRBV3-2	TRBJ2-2	CASSQAPGLAGAGRFGELFF	TGTGCCAGCAGCCAAGCACCGGGACTAGCGGGAGCCGGCCGTTTCGGGGAGCTGTTTTTT
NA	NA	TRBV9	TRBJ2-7	CASSVAGQESYEQYF	TGTGCCAGCAGCGTAGCAGGACAAGAGTCCTACGAGCAGTACTTC
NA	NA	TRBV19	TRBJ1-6	CASSGQNSPLHF	TGTGCCAGTAGTGGGCAGAATTCACCCCTCCACTTT
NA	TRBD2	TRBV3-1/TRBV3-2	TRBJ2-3	CASSHLSGGATDTQYF	TGTGCCAGCAGCCACCTGAGCGGGGGGGCTACAGATACGCAGTATTTT
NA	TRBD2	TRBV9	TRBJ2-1	CASSVELADYNEQFF	TGTGCCAGCAGCGTAGAACTAGCGGACTACAATGAGCAGTTCTTC
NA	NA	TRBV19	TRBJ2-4	CASSIGQGLAKNIQYF	TGTGCCAGTAGTATTGGGCAGGGGCTAGCCAAAAACATTCAGTACTTC
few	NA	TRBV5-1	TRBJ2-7	CASSAFERAEQYF	TGCGCCAGCAGCGCCTTCGAGAGGGCCGAGCAGTACTTC
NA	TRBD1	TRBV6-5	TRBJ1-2	CASTSRTGQGYGYTF	TGTGCCAGCACCTCTAGGACAGGACAGGGCTATGGCTACACCTTC